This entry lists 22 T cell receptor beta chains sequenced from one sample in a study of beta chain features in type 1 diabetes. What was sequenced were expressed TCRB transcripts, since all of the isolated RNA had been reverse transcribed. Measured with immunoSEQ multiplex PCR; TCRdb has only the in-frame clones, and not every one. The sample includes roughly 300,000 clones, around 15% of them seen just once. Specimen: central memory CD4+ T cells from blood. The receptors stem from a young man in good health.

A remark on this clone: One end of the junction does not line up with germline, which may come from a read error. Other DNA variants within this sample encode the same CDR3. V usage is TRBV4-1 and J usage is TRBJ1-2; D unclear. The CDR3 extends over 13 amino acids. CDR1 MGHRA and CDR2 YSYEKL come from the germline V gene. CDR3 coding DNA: TGTGCCAGCAGCCAAGATCCCAACTATGGCTACACCTTC. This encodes CASSQDPNYGYTF.

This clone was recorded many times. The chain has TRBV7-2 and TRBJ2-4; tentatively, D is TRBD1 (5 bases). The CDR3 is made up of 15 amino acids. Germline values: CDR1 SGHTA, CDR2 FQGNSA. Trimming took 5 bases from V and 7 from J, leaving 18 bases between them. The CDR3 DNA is TGTGCCAGCAGCCCCAGCTTTCCCCAGGGTAACATTCAGTACTTC. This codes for CASSPSFPQGNIQYF.

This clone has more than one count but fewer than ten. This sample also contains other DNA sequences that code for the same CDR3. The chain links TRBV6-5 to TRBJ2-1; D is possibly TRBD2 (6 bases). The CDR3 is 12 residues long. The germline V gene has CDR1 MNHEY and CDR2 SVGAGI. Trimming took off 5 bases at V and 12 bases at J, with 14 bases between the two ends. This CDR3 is CASSPGPGLQFF. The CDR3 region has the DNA TGTGCCAGCAGTCCCGGACCGGGACTGCAGTTCTTC.

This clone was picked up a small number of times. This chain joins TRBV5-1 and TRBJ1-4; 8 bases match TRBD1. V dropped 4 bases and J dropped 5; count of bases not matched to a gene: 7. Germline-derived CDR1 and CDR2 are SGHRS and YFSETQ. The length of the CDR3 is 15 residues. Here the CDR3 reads CASSLRTGSNEKLFF. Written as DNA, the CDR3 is TGCGCCAGCAGCCTTCGGACAGGGTCGAATGAAAAACTGTTTTTT.

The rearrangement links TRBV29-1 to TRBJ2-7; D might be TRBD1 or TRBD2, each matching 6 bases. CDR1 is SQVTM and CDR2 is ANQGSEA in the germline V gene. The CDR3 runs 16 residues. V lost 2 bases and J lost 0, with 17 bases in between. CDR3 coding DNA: TGCAGCGTTGAATCCCCGGGGCGGGGACACTCCTACGAGCAGTACTTC. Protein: CSVESPGRGHSYEQYF.

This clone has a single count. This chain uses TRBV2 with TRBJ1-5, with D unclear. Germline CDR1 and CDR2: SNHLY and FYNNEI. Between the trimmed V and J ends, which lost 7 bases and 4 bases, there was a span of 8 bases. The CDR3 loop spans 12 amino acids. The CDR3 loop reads CASTLGNQPQHF. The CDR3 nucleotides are TGTGCCAGCACGCTGGGGAATCAGCCCCAGCATTTT.

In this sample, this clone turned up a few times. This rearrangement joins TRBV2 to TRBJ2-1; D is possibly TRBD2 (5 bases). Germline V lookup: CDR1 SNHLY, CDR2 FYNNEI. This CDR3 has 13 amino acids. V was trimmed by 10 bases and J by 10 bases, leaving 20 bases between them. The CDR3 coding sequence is TGTGCCACTCCCAATAACGACGGGGTAGAGCAGTTCTTC. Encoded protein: CATPNNDGVEQFF.

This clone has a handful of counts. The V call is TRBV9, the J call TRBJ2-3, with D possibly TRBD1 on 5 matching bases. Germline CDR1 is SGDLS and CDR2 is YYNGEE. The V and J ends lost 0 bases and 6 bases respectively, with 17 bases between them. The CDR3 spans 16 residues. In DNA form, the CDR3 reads TGTGCCAGCAGCGTAGGGATAACAGGAGCACGCGATACGCAGTATTTT. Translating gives CASSVGITGARDTQYF. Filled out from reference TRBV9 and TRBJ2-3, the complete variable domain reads DSGVTQTPKHLITATGQRVTLRCSPRSGDLSVYWYQQSLDQGLQFLIQYYNGEERAKGNILERFSAQQFPDLHSELNLSSLELGDSALYFCASSVGITGARDTQYFGPGTRLTVL.

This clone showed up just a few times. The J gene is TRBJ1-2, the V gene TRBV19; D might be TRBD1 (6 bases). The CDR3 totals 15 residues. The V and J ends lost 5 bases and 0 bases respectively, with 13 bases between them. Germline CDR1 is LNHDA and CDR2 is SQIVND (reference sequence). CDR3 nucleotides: TGTGCCAGTAGTTTTCGAGGGGGGACTAACTATGGCTACACCTTC. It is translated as CASSFRGGTNYGYTF.

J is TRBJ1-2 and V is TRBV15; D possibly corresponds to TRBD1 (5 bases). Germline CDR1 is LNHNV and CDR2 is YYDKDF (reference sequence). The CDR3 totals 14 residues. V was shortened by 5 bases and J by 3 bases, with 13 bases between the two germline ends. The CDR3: CATSPFRADYGYTF. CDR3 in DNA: TGTGCCACCAGCCCCTTCAGGGCAGACTATGGCTACACCTTC.

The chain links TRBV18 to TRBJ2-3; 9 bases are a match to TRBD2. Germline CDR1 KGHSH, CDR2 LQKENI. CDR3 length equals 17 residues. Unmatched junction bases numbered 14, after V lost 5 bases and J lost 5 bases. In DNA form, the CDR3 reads TGTGCCAGCTCAGGACCGCGGGAGGGCAGTGGCGGAGATACGCAGTATTTT. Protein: CASSGPREGSGGDTQYF.

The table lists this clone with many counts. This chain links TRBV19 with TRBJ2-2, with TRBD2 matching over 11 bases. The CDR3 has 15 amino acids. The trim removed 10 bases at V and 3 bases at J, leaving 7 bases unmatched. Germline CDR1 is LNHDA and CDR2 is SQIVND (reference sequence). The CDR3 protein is CATSLAGGHTGELFF. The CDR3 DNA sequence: TGTGCCACCTCCCTAGCGGGAGGCCACACCGGGGAGCTGTTTTTT. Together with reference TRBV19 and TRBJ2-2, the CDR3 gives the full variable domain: DGGITQSPKYLFRKEGQNVTLSCEQNLNHDAMYWYRQDPGQGLRLIYYSQIVNDFQKGDIAEGYSVSREKKESFPLTVTSAQKNPTAFYLCATSLAGGHTGELFFGEGSRLTVL.

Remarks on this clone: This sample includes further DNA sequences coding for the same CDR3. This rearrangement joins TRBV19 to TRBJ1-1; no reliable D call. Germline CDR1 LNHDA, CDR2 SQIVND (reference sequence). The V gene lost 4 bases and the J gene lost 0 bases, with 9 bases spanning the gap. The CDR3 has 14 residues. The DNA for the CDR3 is TGTGCCAGTAGTACAGGATTCATGAACACTGAAGCTTTCTTT. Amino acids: CASSTGFMNTEAFF.

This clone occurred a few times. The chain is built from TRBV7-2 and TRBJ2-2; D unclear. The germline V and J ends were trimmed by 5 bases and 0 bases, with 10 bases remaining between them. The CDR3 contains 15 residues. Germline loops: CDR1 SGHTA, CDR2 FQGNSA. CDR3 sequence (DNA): TGTGCCAGCAGCCCACGGACGGCGAACACCGGGGAGCTGTTTTTT. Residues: CASSPRTANTGELFF.

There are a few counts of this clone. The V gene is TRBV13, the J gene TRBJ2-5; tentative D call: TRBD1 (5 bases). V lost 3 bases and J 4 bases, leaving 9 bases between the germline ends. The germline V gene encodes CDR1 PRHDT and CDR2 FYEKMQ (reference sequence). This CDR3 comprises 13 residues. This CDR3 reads CASSFWGRETQYF. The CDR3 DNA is TGTGCCAGCAGCTTCTGGGGCCGAGAGACCCAGTACTTC.

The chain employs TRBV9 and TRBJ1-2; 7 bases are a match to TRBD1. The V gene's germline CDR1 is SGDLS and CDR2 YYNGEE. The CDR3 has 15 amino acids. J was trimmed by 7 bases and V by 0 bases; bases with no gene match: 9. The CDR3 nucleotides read TGTGCCAGCAGCGTAGATCAGGGGGGGCGTCGTGGCTACACCTTC. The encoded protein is CASSVDQGGRRGYTF.

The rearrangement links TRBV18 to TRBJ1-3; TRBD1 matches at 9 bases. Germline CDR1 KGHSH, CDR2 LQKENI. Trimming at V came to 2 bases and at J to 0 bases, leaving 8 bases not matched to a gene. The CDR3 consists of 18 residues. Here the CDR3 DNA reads TGTGCCAGCTCACCAGTGCCCGGACAGGGGATCTCTGGAAACACCATATATTTT. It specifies CASSPVPGQGISGNTIYF.

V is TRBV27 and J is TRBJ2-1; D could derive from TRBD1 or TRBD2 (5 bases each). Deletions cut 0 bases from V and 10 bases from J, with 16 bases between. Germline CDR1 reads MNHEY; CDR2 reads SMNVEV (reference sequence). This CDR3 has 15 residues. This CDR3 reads CASSLSSGLGNEQFF. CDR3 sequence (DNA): TGTGCCAGCAGTTTATCCTCGGGGCTGGGTAACGAGCAGTTCTTC.

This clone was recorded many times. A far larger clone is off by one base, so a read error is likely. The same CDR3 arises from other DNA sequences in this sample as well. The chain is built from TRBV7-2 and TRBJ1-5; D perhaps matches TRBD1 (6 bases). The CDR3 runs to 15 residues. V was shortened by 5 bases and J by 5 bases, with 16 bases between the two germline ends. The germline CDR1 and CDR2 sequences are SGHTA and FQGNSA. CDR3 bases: TGTGCCAGCAGCCTTGGGCAGGGGAACGATCAGCCCCAGCATTTT. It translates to CASSLGQGNDQPQHF. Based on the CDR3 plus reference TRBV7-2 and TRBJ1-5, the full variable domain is GAGVSQSPSNKVTEKGKDVELRCDPISGHTALYWYRQSLGQGLEFLIYFQGNSAPDKSGLPSDRFSAERTGGSVSTLTIQRTQQEDSAVYLCASSLGQGNDQPQHFGDGTRLSIL.

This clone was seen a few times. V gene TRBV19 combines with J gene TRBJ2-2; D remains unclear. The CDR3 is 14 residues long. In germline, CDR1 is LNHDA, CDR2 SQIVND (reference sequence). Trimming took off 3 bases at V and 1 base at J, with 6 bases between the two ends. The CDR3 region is CASSIPRNTGELFF. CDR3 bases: TGTGCCAGTAGTATCCCCAGGAACACCGGGGAGCTGTTTTTT.

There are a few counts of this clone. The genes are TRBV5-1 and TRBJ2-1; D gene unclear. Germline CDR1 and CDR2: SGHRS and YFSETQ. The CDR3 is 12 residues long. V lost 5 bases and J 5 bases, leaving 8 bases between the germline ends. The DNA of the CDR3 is TGCGCCAGCAGTAGAGACCACAATGAGCAGTTCTTC. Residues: CASSRDHNEQFF. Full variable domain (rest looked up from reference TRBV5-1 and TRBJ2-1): KAGVTQTPRYLIKTRGQQVTLSCSPISGHRSVSWYQQTPGQGLQFLFEYFSETQRNKGNFPGRFSGRQFSNSRSEMNVSTLELGDSALYLCASSRDHNEQFFGPGTRLTVL.

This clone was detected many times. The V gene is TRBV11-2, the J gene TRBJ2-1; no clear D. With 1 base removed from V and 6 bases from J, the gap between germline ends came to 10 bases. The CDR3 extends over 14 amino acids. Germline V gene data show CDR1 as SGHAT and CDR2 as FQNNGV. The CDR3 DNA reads TGTGCCAGCAGCTTAGGACCTAGTAGCAATGAGCAGTTCTTC. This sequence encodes CASSLGPSSNEQFF.